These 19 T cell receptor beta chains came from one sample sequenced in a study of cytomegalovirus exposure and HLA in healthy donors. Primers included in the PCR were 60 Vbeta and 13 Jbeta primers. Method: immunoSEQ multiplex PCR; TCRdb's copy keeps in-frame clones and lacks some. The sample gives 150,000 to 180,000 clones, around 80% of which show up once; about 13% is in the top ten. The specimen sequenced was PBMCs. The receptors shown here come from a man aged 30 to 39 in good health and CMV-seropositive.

The CDR3 loop is CATQGATYEQYF. As DNA, the CDR3 is TGTGCCACACAGGGGGCGACCTACGAGCAGTACTTC. The V gene is TRBV6-6, the J gene TRBJ2-7; 9 nucleotides match TRBD1. There are 12 residues in the CDR3. V lost 10 bases to trimming and J lost 2 bases; unmatched junction nucleotides: 3. Germline loops: CDR1 MNHNY, CDR2 SVGAGI (reference sequence).

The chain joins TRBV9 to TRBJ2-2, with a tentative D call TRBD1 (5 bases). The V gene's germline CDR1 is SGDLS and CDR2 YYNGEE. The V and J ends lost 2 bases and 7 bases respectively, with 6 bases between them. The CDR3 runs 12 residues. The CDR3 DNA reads TGTGCCAGCAGCGTTCAGGGCGGGGAGCTGTTTTTT. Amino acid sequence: CASSVQGGELFF.

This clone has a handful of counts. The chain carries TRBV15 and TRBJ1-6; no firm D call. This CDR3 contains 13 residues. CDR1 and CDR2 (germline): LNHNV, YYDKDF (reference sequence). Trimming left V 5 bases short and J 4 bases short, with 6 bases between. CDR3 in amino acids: CATSGLYNSPLHF. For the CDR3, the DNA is TGTGCCACCAGCGGGCTTTATAATTCACCCCTCCACTTT.

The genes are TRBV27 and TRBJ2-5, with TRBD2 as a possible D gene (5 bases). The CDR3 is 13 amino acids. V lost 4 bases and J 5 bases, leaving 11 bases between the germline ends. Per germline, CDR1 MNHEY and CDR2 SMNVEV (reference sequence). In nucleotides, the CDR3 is TGTGCCAGCAGTTATAGGGAGCTGGAGACCCAGTACTTC. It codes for CASSYRELETQYF.

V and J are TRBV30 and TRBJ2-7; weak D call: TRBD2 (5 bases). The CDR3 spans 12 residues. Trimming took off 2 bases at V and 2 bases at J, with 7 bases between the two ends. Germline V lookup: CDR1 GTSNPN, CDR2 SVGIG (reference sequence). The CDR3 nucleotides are TGTGCCTGGAGTAGCGGTGCCTACGAGCAGTACTTC. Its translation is CAWSSGAYEQYF. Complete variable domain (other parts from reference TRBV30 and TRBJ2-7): SQTIHQWPATLVQPVGSPLSLECTVEGTSNPNLYWYRQAAGRGLQLLFYSVGIGQISSEVPQNLSASRPQDRQFILSSKKLLLSDSGFYLCAWSSGAYEQYFGPGTRLTVT.

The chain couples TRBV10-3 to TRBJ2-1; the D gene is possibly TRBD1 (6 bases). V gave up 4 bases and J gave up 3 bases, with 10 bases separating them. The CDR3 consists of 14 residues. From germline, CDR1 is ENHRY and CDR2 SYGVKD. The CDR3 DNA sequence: TGTGCCATCAGTGGAAGACAGGACTACAATGAGCAGTTCTTC. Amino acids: CAISGRQDYNEQFF.

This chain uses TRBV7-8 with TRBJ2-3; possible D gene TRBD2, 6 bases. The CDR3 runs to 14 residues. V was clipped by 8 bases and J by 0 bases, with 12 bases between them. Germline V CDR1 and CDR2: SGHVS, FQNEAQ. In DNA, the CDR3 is TGTGCCAGCGGGGACTCTTCTAGCACAGATACGCAGTATTTT. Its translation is CASGDSSSTDTQYF.

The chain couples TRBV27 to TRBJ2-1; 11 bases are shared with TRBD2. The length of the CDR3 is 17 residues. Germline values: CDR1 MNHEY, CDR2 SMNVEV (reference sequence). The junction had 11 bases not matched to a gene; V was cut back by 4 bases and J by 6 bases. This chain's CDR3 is CASSSTRPSGRTNEQFF. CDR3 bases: TGTGCCAGCAGTTCCACCAGGCCTAGCGGGAGGACCAATGAGCAGTTCTTC.

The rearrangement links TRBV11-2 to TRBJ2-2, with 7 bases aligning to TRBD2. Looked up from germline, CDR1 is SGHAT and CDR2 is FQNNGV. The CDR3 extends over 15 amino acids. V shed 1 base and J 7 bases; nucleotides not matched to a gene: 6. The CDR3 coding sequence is TGTGCCAGCAGCTTAGCAGCGGGACCTAACGGGGAGCTGTTTTTT. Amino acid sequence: CASSLAAGPNGELFF.

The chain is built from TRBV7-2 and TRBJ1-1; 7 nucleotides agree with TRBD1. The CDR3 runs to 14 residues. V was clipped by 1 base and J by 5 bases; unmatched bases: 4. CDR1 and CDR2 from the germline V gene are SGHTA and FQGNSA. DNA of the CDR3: TGTGCCAGCAGCTTAGTGGGCAGGGGGACTGAAGCTTTCTTT. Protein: CASSLVGRGTEAFF.

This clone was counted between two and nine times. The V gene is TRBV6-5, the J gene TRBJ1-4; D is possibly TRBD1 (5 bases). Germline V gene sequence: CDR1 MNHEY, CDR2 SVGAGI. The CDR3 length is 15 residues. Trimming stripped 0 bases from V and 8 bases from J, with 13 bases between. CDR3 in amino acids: CASSYSKGAQEKLFF. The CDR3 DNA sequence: TGTGCCAGCAGTTACTCGAAAGGGGCCCAAGAAAAACTGTTTTTT.

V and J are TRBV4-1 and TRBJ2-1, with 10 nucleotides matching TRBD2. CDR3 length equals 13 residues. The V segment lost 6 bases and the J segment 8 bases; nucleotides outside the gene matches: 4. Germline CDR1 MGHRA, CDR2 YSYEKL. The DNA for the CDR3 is TGCGCCAGCAGATCTAGCGGGAGCGATGAGCAGTTCTTC. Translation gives CASRSSGSDEQFF.

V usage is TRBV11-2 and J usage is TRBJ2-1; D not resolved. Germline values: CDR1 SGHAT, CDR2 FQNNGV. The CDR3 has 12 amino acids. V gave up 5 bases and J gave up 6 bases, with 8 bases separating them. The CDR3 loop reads CASSPVPNEQFF. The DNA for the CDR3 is TGTGCCAGCAGCCCCGTTCCCAATGAGCAGTTCTTC.

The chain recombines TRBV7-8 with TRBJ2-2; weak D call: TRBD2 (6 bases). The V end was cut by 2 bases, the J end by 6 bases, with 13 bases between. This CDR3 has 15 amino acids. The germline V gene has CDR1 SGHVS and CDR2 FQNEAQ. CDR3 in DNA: TGTGCCAGCAGCTTACGTACTAGCTATTCCGGGGAGCTGTTTTTT. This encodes CASSLRTSYSGELFF. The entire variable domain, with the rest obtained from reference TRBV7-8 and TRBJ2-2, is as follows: GAGVSQSPRYKVAKRGQDVALRCDPISGHVSLFWYQQALGQGPEFLTYFQNEAQLDKSGLPSDRFFAERPEGSVSTLKIQRTQQEDSAVYLCASSLRTSYSGELFFGEGSRLTVL.

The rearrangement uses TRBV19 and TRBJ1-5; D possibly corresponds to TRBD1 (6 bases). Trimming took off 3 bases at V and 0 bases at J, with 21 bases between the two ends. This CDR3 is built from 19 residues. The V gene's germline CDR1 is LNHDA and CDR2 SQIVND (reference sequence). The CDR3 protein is CASSISYLLGQLSNQPQHF. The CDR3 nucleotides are TGTGCCAGTAGTATTTCCTATCTCCTTGGACAGCTTAGCAATCAGCCCCAGCATTTT.

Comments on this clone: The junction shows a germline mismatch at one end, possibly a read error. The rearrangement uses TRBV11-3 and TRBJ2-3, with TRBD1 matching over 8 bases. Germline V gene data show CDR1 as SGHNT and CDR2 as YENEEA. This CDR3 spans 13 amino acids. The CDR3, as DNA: TGTGCCAGCAGCCCAGGGGGCACGGATACGCAGTATTTT. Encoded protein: CASSPGGTDTQYF.

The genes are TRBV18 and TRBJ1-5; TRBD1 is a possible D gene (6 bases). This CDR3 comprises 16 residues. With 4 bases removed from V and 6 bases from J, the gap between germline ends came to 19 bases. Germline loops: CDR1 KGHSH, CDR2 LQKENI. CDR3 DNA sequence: TGTGCCAGCTCACTCCGTCATCACAGGGACGGTCAGCCCCAGCATTTT. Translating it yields CASSLRHHRDGQPQHF.

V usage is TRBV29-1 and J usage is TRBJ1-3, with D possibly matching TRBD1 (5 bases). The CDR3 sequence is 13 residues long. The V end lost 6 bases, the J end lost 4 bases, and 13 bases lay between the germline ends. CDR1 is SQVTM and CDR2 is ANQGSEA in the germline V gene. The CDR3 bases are TGCAGCGTCAGGGTTGGCTCCGGAAACACCATATATTTT. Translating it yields CSVRVGSGNTIYF.

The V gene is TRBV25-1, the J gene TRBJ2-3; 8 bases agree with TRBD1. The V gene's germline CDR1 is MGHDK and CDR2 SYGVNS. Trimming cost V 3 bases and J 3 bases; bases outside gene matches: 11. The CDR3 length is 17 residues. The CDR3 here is CASSDETGQGRTDTQYF. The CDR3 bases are TGTGCCAGCAGTGACGAGACAGGACAGGGAAGAACAGATACGCAGTATTTT.